This T cell receptor (beta chain) was observed in a study of CD8 T cells in Susac syndrome (dated by TCRdb to between 2018 and 2020). Study-level background: Repertoire sequencing was used to test whether CD8+ T cell activation and differentiation in Susac syndrome was antigen driven. The paper's findings and limits, for the study overall: The TCR sequencing and HLA analysis was acknowledged to have included a relatively small number of individuals.

RNA was extracted using the RNeasy kit, and about 0.45 to 1 ug of the RNA was reverse transcribed with random hexamers. The immunoSEQ multiplex PCR assay, which covers 54 Vbeta and 13 Jbeta segments, was used to amplify TCR beta CDR3 regions. PCR amplification bias was corrected by using a synthetic template baseline for primer optimization and computational correction. In the original analysis: Reads were assigned to V, D and J genes according to IMGT and analyzed in immunoSEQ Analyzer, with only productive sequences retained. Clonality was computed as one minus Shannon entropy normalized by log2 of the number of productive unique sequences. For each patient and control, public and private clones were evaluated within the 100 most prevalent clones. Susac-specific clones were defined as absent from healthy and MS cohorts, 850 to 1,300 published viral clones and other ImmuneACCESS disease sequences. The public reads were run again by TCRdb, first through fastp at Q25 and then through MiXCR, and only productive beta chains were kept. Rows matching on CDR3 protein sequence are summarized as one entry with the most common DNA and genes. TCRdb, rather than the study authors, made the V and J calls. The sample table records about 170,000 distinct CDR3 sequences; about 94% of these occur just once. More than 0.08% of the sample comes from the top ten.

Comment on this clonotype: Its antigen is unknown. One base away there is no much larger clone; base qualities are not given.

Peripheral blood CD8+ and CD4+ T cells from healthy donors, Susac syndrome patients and multiple sclerosis patients were profiled using high-throughput TCR beta sequencing. The multiple sclerosis controls were treatment-naive patients whose relapsing-remitting disease, either stable or active, fulfilled the revised McDonald criteria. Bulk CD8+ and CD4+ T cells were purified by magnetic negative isolation, whereas CD8+ TEMRA cells were enriched by FACS. Blood was drawn into EDTA tubes, processed within 24 hours, and PBMCs were isolated by density gradient centrifugation. PBMCs destined for TCR sequencing were cryopreserved in liquid nitrogen and later thawed in a 37 °C water bath. The sorted or isolated CD4+, CD8+ and CD8+ TEMRA cells had a purity of 90% or higher. Via the germline V gene, CDR1 is SGDLS and CDR2 YYNGEE. Relative to germline, V is 0 bases shorter and J is 1 base shorter, with 10 bases between their ends. Spanning cysteine to phenylalanine, the CDR3 consists of 16 amino acids. Only CDR3 DNA remains: 48 bases, in frame from the first base.

The specimen was CD4+ T cells from PBMCs. The chain uses TRBV9 and TRBJ2-2; TRBD1 is a possible D gene, resting on 6 matching bases. The TCR sequence derives from a human donor with multiple sclerosis. The CDR3 protein: CASSVGLGQNTGELFF. The sequence in DNA is TGTGCCAGCAGCGTAGGCCTGGGACAGAACACCGGGGAGCTGTTTTTT.